What follows describes a single T cell receptor (beta chain). Per the germline V gene, CDR1 is SGHRS and CDR2 is YFSETQ. CDR3 length equals 14 residues. Trimming removed 3 bases from V and 0 bases from J, with 7 bases in between. During its preparation, the TCRbeta library received unique molecular identifiers. MiXCR was run by TCRdb on the PCR reads, yielding one entry per CDR3 protein. Of over 550,000 distinct CDR3 sequences in the sample, roughly a tenth were seen once. This entry is derived from a study of T-cell reconstitution after alpha-beta-depleted transplantation in children. The clonotype originates from a human donor who donated a stem cell graft to a child with acute myeloid leukemia. Material: PBMCs from the stem cell graft donor, obtained from the stem cell graft. V gene TRBV5-1 combines with J gene TRBJ1-3; unclear D gene. The CDR3, as DNA: TGCGCCAGCAGCTCATCAACCTCTGGAAACACCATATATTTT. This encodes CASSSSTSGNTIYF.